This T cell receptor (beta chain) was recorded in a study of shared clonotypes between healthy human individuals. Points from the study as a whole: It was observed that around 5% of naive CD4 clonotypes were shared across a handful of donors.

Per the germline V gene, CDR1 is SQVTM and CDR2 is ANQGSEA. Trimming cost V 7 bases and J 5 bases, with 15 bases left between them. This CDR3 comprises 13 residues. For this clone: Its antigen is undetermined.

TCRdb's copy holds only in-frame clones and misses some; the assay was immunoSEQ multiplex PCR. The table has over 2 million clones, about 95% seen once. In the naive CD8 group, cells lacked CD45RO and were positively selected for CCR7, so terminally differentiated effector memory CD45RA+ cells were left out. The chain has TRBV29-1 and TRBJ2-1; D tentatively fits TRBD1 or TRBD2 (5 bases each). Sequenced input: naive CD8+ T cells sorted from blood. The TCR comes from a man aged 18 to 30 in good health. CDR3 sequence reads: CSATPGRHNEQFF. As DNA, the CDR3 is TGCAGCGCAACACCGGGACGTCACAATGAGCAGTTCTTC.